The 7 T cell receptor beta chains below were found in one sample sequenced in a study of control samples from healthy donors and cancer patients. The table came from immunoSEQ multiplex PCR; TCRdb's copy has only in-frame clones and leaves some out. The sample includes fewer than 200,000 clones, about 91% seen only once; the top ten take 4.5% to 6%. The sequenced sample consisted of blood. Receptors were obtained from a woman aged 25 to 39 in good health.

V is TRBV30 and J is TRBJ1-2; D is unclear. Germline V CDR1 and CDR2: GTSNPN, SVGIG (reference sequence). CDR3 length: 13 amino acids. The ends were cut back, 0 bases at V and 5 bases at J, with 10 bases in the middle. The CDR3 reads CAWSVVRSYGYTF. CDR3 coding DNA: TGTGCCTGGAGTGTAGTCAGGAGTTATGGCTACACCTTC.

The chain combines TRBV2 with TRBJ1-5; 7 nucleotides line up with TRBD1. V lost 1 base to trimming and J lost 4 bases; unmatched junction nucleotides: 7. The germline V gene has CDR1 SNHLY and CDR2 FYNNEI. This CDR3 is built from 16 residues. The DNA of the CDR3 is TGTGCCAGCAGTGAAGAGGGGAACAGGGGAAATCAGCCCCAGCATTTT. As protein: CASSEEGNRGNQPQHF.

The CDR3 bases are TGTGCCAGCAGTTTAGCCACCAGGACAACGCAGTACTTC. Amino acids: CASSLATRTTQYF. This chain uses TRBV12-3 or TRBV12-4 with TRBJ2-7; weak D call: TRBD1 (5 bases). V was cut by 0 bases and J by 9 bases, with 12 bases left in between. This CDR3 region has 13 residues.

The rearrangement joins TRBV10-1 to TRBJ2-3, with TRBD2 matching over 9 bases. The V segment lost 5 bases and the J segment 5 bases; nucleotides outside the gene matches: 8. Germline V lookup: CDR1 WNHNN, CDR2 SYGVQD (reference sequence). CDR3 length: 15 residues. This CDR3 reads CASSRLAGIGDTQYF. The CDR3 DNA reads as TGCGCCAGCAGTCGGCTAGCGGGGATAGGAGATACGCAGTATTTT.

This sequence joins TRBV24-1 and TRBJ1-2; possible D gene TRBD1, 6 bases. In germline, CDR1 is KGHDR, CDR2 SFDVKD. This CDR3 region has 17 residues. The germline V and J ends were trimmed by 8 bases and 0 bases, with 21 bases remaining between them. As DNA, the CDR3 is TGTGCCACCATCAAAAGTCGAGGGGGGAAAGCTAACTATGGCTACACCTTC. This gives the protein CATIKSRGGKANYGYTF.

This sequence joins TRBV28 and TRBJ2-1; maybe TRBD1 (6 bases). This CDR3 region has 14 residues. Germline CDR1 MDHEN, CDR2 SYDVKM. V gave up 7 bases and J gave up 6 bases, with 16 bases separating them. CDR3 DNA: TGTGCCAGCACTGTCAGGGTAGGGGGCAATGAGCAGTTCTTC. Protein product: CASTVRVGGNEQFF.

J is TRBJ2-5 and V is TRBV12-3 or TRBV12-4; D call uncertain. The CDR3 runs 13 residues. Deletions cut 5 bases from V and 0 bases from J, with 7 bases between. CDR3 DNA sequence: TGTGCCAGCAGTCTCCGGTACCAAGAGACCCAGTACTTC. This codes for CASSLRYQETQYF.